These 26 T cell receptor beta chains originate from one sample sequenced in a study of CD4 and CD8 cells across lung adenocarcinoma regions. One entry per CDR3 protein, called by TCRdb with MiXCR from the PCR reads. The table lists about 17,000 distinct CDR3 sequences, about half of them singletons. Sequenced: CD4+ T cells from the margin of a lung tumor. The receptors were sampled from a male donor with lung adenocarcinoma. The CD4 and CD8 labels of this study may be unreliable.

This clonotype has ten or more counts. The DNA of the CDR3 is TGCGCCAGCAGCCAACCGGTCATAGGTGAAAAACTGTTTTTT. Its translation is CASSQPVIGEKLFF. The chain recombines TRBV4-1 with TRBJ1-4; D ambiguous. The CDR3 totals 14 residues. The germline V gene has CDR1 MGHRA and CDR2 YSYEKL. The germline V and J ends were trimmed by 2 bases and 7 bases, with 11 bases remaining between them.

Turning to this clonotype: An end of the junction does not agree with germline; a read error may underlie this. The V call is TRBV6-1, the J call TRBJ2-6, with D possibly being TRBD1 (6 bases). Germline lookup yields CDR1 MNHNS and CDR2 SASEGT. The CDR3 contains 15 residues. The CDR3, as DNA: TGTGCCAGCAGTATTCAGGGGTTAGCAGAAGACACCCAGAATTTC. This gives the protein CASSIQGLAEDTQNF.

This clonotype was counted between two and nine times. The rearrangement joins TRBV28 to TRBJ1-2; TRBD1 matches at 8 bases. Germline CDR1 MDHEN, CDR2 SYDVKM. The junction had 11 bases not matched to a gene; V was cut back by 4 bases and J by 10 bases. This CDR3 comprises 14 residues. The CDR3 reads CASSSPWAGGDYTF. CDR3 nucleotide sequence: TGTGCCAGCAGTTCCCCCTGGGCAGGGGGCGACTACACCTTC.

This clonotype was counted between two and nine times. The chain combines TRBV6-1 with TRBJ2-6; the D is unclear. Deletions cut 6 bases from V and 2 bases from J, with 11 bases between. CDR3 size: 15 residues. The germline V gene has CDR1 MNHNS and CDR2 SASEGT. The CDR3 nucleotides read TGTGCCAGCAGCTTCGACCAAGCTGGGGCCAACGTCCTGACTTTC. It encodes CASSFDQAGANVLTF.

This clonotype was seen repeatedly, ten times or more. V is TRBV6-5 and J is TRBJ1-2; the D is unclear. From germline, CDR1 is MNHEY and CDR2 SVGAGI. The CDR3 consists of 13 residues. Trimming left V 5 bases short and J 8 bases short, with 15 bases between. The CDR3 coding sequence is TGTGCCAGCAGTAACGGACGGTTAGAGGGCTACACCTTC. As protein: CASSNGRLEGYTF.

This clonotype was detected only a few times. Compared with germline, one end of the junction differs, possibly owing to a read error. The chain has TRBV6-1 and TRBJ2-2; D gene uncertain. Germline V lookup: CDR1 MNHNS, CDR2 SASEGT. The CDR3 is 11 residues long. For the CDR3, the DNA is TGTGCCAGCGGTGACACCGGGGAGCTGTTTTTT. It specifies CASGDTGELFF.

Turning to this clonotype: Compared with germline, one end of the junction differs, possibly owing to a read error. CDR3: CAGSGARGQETQYF. CDR3 nucleotides: TGTGCGGGCAGTGGGGCTAGAGGCCAAGAGACCCAGTACTTT. The V gene is TRBV6-1, the J gene TRBJ2-5, with a weak D call TRBD1 (5 bases). The CDR3 totals 14 residues. Germline V gene lookup returns CDR1 MNHNS and CDR2 SASEGT.

Points on this clonotype: The junction departs from the called germline gene at one end, perhaps through a read error. The CDR3 protein is CASAGVGGRDTETQYF. CDR3 DNA sequence: TGTGCCAGCGCGGGGGTCGGGGGGAGAGACACAGAGACCCAGTACTTT. The chain couples TRBV11-2 to TRBJ2-5, with TRBD2 matching over 7 bases. The CDR3 has 16 amino acids. Germline-derived CDR1 and CDR2 are SGHAT and FQNNGV.

By proportion, this clonotype is medium-sized. This chain connects TRBV6-5 to TRBJ2-1; no clear D gene. This CDR3 has 12 amino acids. The germline V and J ends were trimmed by 5 bases and 9 bases, with 11 bases remaining between them. CDR1 is MNHEY, CDR2 SVGAGI, per germline. CDR3 coding DNA: TGTGCCAGCAGTCGGCTTTTGGGTGAGCAGTTCTTC. It is translated as CASSRLLGEQFF.

This clonotype qualifies as large (0.1 to 1%). V usage is TRBV6-1 and J usage is TRBJ2-2, with 11 bases aligning to TRBD2. V gave up 7 bases and J gave up 0 bases; unmatched junction bases: 4. The germline CDR1 and CDR2 sequences are MNHNS and SASEGT. This CDR3 has 16 residues. CDR3 bases: TGTGCCAGCAAGCAGGGACTAGCGGCGAACACCGGGGAGCTGTTTTTT. It translates to CASKQGLAANTGELFF.

This clonotype was counted many times. V gene TRBV6-1 combines with J gene TRBJ2-7; 10 bases agree with TRBD2. This CDR3 has 14 residues. Germline trimming cut 9 bases from V and 2 bases from J; bases unmatched to any gene: 7. CDR1 and CDR2 (germline): MNHNS, SASEGT. For the CDR3, the DNA is TGTGCCAGTCGTAGCGGGAGGAATACCTACGAGCAGTACTTC. It encodes CASRSGRNTYEQYF.

J is TRBJ2-1 and V is TRBV5-1; 13 nucleotides agree with TRBD2. The CDR3 has 16 amino acids. The germline CDR1 and CDR2 sequences are SGHRS and YFSETQ. Trimming removed 0 bases from V and 4 bases from J; junction bases left unmatched: 1. CDR3 in amino acids: CASSLGLAGGYNEQFF. The CDR3 bases are TGCGCCAGCAGCTTGGGACTAGCGGGGGGATACAATGAGCAGTTCTTC.

This clonotype was observed once. The V gene is TRBV27, the J gene TRBJ2-5; TRBD2 might be the D (6 bases). Trimming shortened V by 6 bases and J by 6 bases, and 20 bases separated the two germline ends. Germline V lookup: CDR1 MNHEY, CDR2 SMNVEV (reference sequence). This CDR3 contains 15 residues. CDR3 protein: CASRFGGGAKKTQYF. CDR3 sequence (DNA): TGTGCCAGCAGATTCGGTGGCGGGGCCAAAAAGACCCAGTACTTC.

This clonotype was seen repeatedly, ten times or more. The V and J genes are TRBV23-1 and TRBJ2-5, with TRBD1 matching 7 bases. TRBV23-1 is marked as an open reading frame, function uncertain. The CDR3 covers 14 residues. Germline trimming cut 2 bases from V and 4 bases from J; bases unmatched to any gene: 4. The DNA for the CDR3 is TGCGCCAGCAGTCAACAGGGGGAACGAGAGACCCAGTACTTC. The encoded protein is CASSQQGERETQYF.

The chain recombines TRBV6-1 with TRBJ2-3, with D tentatively TRBD2 (5 bases). This CDR3 comprises 13 residues. V lost 6 bases and J 4 bases, leaving 11 bases between the germline ends. Per germline, CDR1 MNHNS and CDR2 SASEGT. CDR3 in DNA: TGTGCCAGCAGGCAGGCGCGGGCAGATACGCAGTATTTT. This sequence encodes CASRQARADTQYF.

In its sample, this clonotype ranks as medium-sized. This chain connects TRBV6-5 to TRBJ1-1; TRBD1 matches 8 bases. The germline gives CDR1 MNHEY, CDR2 SVGAGI. V trimming: 2 bases; J trimming: 11 bases; junction bases outside the gene matches: 13. This CDR3 region has 15 residues. CDR3 sequence (DNA): TGTGCCAGCAGTTACAGTTCCACAGGGGGGAGGATGGCTTTCTTT. Translating it yields CASSYSSTGGRMAFF.

The chain couples TRBV10-3 to TRBJ2-1; D gene uncertain. Germline CDR1 and CDR2: ENHRY and SYGVKD. This CDR3 has 12 amino acids. CDR3 in amino acids: CTVGSRDNEQFF. The CDR3 DNA reads TGTACCGTAGGGTCTAGAGACAATGAGCAGTTCTTC.

This clonotype showed up just a few times. This sequence joins TRBV4-1 and TRBJ2-3, with TRBD2 identical over 13 bases. The V gene end was trimmed by 0 bases and the J gene end by 5 bases; junction bases not matched to a gene: 8. The CDR3 covers 18 residues. Germline V lookup: CDR1 MGHRA, CDR2 YSYEKL. In nucleotides, the CDR3 is TGCGCCAGCAGCCAAGATTATACTAGCGGGGGGGCCATAGATACGCAGTATTTT. It codes for CASSQDYTSGGAIDTQYF.

This clonotype is labeled medium-sized. The J gene is TRBJ2-3, the V gene TRBV6-1, with TRBD2 matching 10 bases. Trimming removed 5 bases from V and 4 bases from J; junction bases left unmatched: 6. Germline V gene data show CDR1 as MNHNS and CDR2 as SASEGT. This CDR3 contains 15 residues. The CDR3 DNA reads as TGTGCCAGCAGTAGACTAGCGGGTTCTTCAGATACGCAGTATTTT. Encoded protein: CASSRLAGSSDTQYF.

This clonotype was recorded many times. The chain carries TRBV5-1 and TRBJ2-5; weak D call: TRBD2 (6 bases). Germline V gene sequence: CDR1 SGHRS, CDR2 YFSETQ. The CDR3 runs to 16 residues. V gave up 4 bases and J gave up 4 bases, with 20 bases separating them. The DNA for the CDR3 is TGCGCCAGCAGCCCTGGCACTAGCCTCTCAGGAGAGACCCAGTACTTC. Translated: CASSPGTSLSGETQYF.

V gene TRBV18 combines with J gene TRBJ2-5, with D perhaps matching TRBD2 (5 bases). This CDR3 is built from 16 residues. Germline V lookup: CDR1 KGHSH, CDR2 LQKENI. Deletions cut 5 bases from V and 1 base from J, with 17 bases between. For the CDR3, the DNA is TGTGCCAGCTCAAAGAGGGTCGCGGATCGCCAAGAGACCCAGTACTTC. Translating gives CASSKRVADRQETQYF.

Worth noting for this clonotype: At one boundary the junction diverges from the germline segment, which might be a read error. The chain recombines TRBV25-1 with TRBJ2-3, with D possibly called TRBD1 or TRBD2 (5 bases each). Germline values: CDR1 MGHDK, CDR2 SYGVNS. The CDR3 is 16 amino acids. CDR3 sequence (DNA): TGTGCCAGCAGGGGATTGCCGGGACCGCACACAGATACGCAGTATTTC. It translates to CASRGLPGPHTDTQYF.

In its sample, this clonotype was seen many times. A much larger clone is a single base away; this may be a read error. This rearrangement joins TRBV6-5 to TRBJ2-1; D unresolved. V was pared by 5 bases and J by 13 bases, with 12 bases between. This CDR3 has 11 residues. CDR1 is MNHEY and CDR2 is SVGAGI in the germline V gene. CDR3 region: CASSNRETQFF. DNA for the CDR3: TGTGCCAGCAGTAACCGAGAGACCCAGTTCTTC.

This clonotype was observed a few times. The chain couples TRBV9 to TRBJ2-7; TRBD2 matches 7 bases. The J segment lost 3 bases and the V segment lost 0 bases, leaving 6 bases of the junction unmatched. Per germline, CDR1 SGDLS and CDR2 YYNGEE. This CDR3 has 15 residues. The CDR3 loop is CASSVGAGILYEQYF. In DNA form, the CDR3 reads TGTGCCAGCAGCGTAGGAGCGGGAATCCTCTACGAGCAGTACTTC.

In this sample, this clonotype turned up many times. The chain employs TRBV6-5 and TRBJ1-2; maybe TRBD1 (5 bases). The CDR3 runs 15 residues. Germline CDR1 and CDR2: MNHEY and SVGAGI. V lost 2 bases to trimming and J lost 4 bases, with 14 bases between them. The CDR3 is CASSYTADRGYGYTF. CDR3 DNA sequence: TGTGCCAGCAGTTACACGGCTGACAGAGGCTATGGCTACACCTTC.

This clonotype was seen just once. The germline gene is not matched at one end of the junction; a read error may be the cause. The rearrangement uses TRBV24-1 and TRBJ2-3, with 8 bases that match TRBD1. CDR3 size: 15 residues. In germline, CDR1 is KGHDR, CDR2 SFDVKD. DNA of the CDR3: TGTGCCACGGGAGCAGGGGGCCGTGCTCAAGAGACGCAGTATTTC. Encoded protein: CATGAGGRAQETQYF.